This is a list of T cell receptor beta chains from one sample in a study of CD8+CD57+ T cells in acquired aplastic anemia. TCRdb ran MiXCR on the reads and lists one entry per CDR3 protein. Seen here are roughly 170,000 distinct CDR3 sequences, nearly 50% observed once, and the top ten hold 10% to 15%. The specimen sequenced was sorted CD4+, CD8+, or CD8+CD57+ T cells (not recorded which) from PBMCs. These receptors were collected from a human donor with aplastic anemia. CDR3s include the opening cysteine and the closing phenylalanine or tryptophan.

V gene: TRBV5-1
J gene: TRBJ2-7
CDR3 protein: CASSLVYYEQYF

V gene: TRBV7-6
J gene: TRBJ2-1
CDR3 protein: CASGPSGAYNEQFF

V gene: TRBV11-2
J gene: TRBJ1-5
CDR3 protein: CASSGGQGVFGNQPQHF

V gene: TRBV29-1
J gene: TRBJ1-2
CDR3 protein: CSVVGQGNYGYTF

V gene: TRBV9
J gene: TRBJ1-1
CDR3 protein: CASSRDRVNTEAFF

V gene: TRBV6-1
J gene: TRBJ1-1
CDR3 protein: CASSQLQGSNTEAFF

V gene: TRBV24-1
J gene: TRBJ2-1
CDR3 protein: CATSDPGQGVKQFF

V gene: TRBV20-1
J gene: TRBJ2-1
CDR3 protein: CSAGERGEQFF

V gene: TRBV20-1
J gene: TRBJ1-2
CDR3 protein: CSAAWYYGYTF

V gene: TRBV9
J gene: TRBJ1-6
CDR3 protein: CASTFGGNSPLHF

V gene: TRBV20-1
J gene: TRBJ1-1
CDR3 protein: CSAEGQGTEAFF

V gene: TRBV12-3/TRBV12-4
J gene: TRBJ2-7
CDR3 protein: CASSLEGGVWEQYF

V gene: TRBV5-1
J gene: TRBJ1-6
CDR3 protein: CASSSGQELRPLHF

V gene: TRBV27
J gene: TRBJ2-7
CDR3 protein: CASSYRAGEQYF

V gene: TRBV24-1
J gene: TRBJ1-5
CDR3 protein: CATSDQDKPQHF

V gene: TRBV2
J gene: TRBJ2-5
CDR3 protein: CASSPPSGTQYF

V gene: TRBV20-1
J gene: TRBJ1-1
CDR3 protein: CSALAVTGGYDDTEAFF

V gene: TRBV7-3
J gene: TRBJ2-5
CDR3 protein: CASSLTSGTQETQYF

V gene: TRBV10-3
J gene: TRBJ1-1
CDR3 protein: CASSFGGREALF

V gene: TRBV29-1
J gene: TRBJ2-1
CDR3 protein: CSSLRGGQFF

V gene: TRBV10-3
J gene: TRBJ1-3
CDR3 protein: CAISAGTDSGNTIYF

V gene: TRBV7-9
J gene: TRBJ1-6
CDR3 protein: CASSLGQDNSPFHF

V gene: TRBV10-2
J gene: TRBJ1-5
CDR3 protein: CASSEWGNQPQHF

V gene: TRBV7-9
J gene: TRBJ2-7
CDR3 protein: CASSLVGDILQYF

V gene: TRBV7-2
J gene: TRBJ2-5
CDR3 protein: CASSLAPTSLETQYF

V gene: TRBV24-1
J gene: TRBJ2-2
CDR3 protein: CATSTTRELFF

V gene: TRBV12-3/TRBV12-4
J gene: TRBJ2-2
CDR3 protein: CASSQRDRGPRAGELFF

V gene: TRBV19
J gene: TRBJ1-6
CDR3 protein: CASSITGNYSPLHF

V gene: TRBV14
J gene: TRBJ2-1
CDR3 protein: CASSHSGGNEQFF

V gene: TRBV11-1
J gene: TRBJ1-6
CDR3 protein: CASSPGTAVTLHF

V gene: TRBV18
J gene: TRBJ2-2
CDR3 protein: CASSLTKDTGELFF

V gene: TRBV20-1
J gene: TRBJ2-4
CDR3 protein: CSASDSGGSKNIQYF

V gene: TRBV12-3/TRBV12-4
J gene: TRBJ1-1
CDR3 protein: CASSLGPRAFF

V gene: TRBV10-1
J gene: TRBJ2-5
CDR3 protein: CASRCGRSAVLGSQHF